This T cell receptor beta chain was recorded in a study of a mutant IDH1 vaccine in newly diagnosed glioma. Overall study context: Eight vaccinations were given in weeks 1, 3, 5, 7, 11, 15, 19 and 23. The earlier regimen, radiotherapy, temozolomide, or both, was most often both. Investigators started vaccination 4-6 weeks after radiotherapy alone, or with temozolomide cycles. The study's findings and limits: Vaccine-induced immune responses occurred in under 95% of patients.

Data came from immunoSEQ multiplex PCR; TCRdb stores just in-frame clones and leaves some out. Among tens of thousands of clones, around 80% were seen once, and the ten largest hold 6.5% to 9%. In this sample, this clone turned up a few times. What it binds is not known. The sample's time point: week 11, during vaccination. Doses of 300 ug of mutant IDH1 20-mer peptide were given with topical imiquimod. The CDR3 is made up of 15 amino acids. The chain joins TRBV21-1 to TRBJ1-2. TRBV21-1 is a recognized pseudogene. The sequenced sample was PBMCs, obtained from a glioma patient whose treatment included an IDH1 peptide vaccine. The sequence was obtained from a man in his forties with glioma. CDR3 DNA: TGTGCCAGCAGCAAATACTTTCTGGAGGGCTATGGCTACACCTTC. It encodes CASSKYFLEGYGYTF.